The 6 T cell receptor beta chains below come from one sample, sequenced in a study of cytomegalovirus exposure and HLA in healthy donors. Using immunoSEQ multiplex PCR, the repertoire was profiled, and TCRdb retains in-frame clones only, with some absent. The sample holds approximately 99,000 clones, about 85% seen once. The sample was PBMCs. The origin of the receptors is a woman in her late teens or twenties in good health and CMV-seronegative.

The count of this clone is one. The V gene is TRBV30, the J gene TRBJ1-1, with a tentative D call TRBD1 (5 bases). The CDR3 runs to 13 residues. The V gene's germline CDR1 is GTSNPN and CDR2 SVGIG (reference sequence). Trimming took 0 bases from V and 2 from J, leaving 7 bases between them. CDR3 amino acids: CAWSVDSNTEAFF. The CDR3 nucleotides read TGTGCCTGGAGTGTCGACAGTAACACTGAAGCTTTCTTT.

The genes are TRBV2 and TRBJ1-2, with a weak D call TRBD1 (5 bases). V lost 4 bases and J lost 4, with 13 bases in between. Germline V lookup: CDR1 SNHLY, CDR2 FYNNEI. The CDR3 loop spans 14 amino acids. CDR3 amino acids: CASSVGQGGYGYTF. CDR3 sequence (DNA): TGTGCCAGCAGTGTCGGACAAGGTGGCTATGGCTACACCTTC.

This rearrangement joins TRBV9 to TRBJ1-2, with 7 bases lining up with TRBD1. Germline V CDR1 and CDR2: SGDLS, YYNGEE. With 3 bases clipped from V and 8 bases from J, the junction kept 10 bases outside the gene matches. The CDR3 contains 14 residues. CDR3 nucleotide sequence: TGTGCCAGCAGCGAACGACAGGGTTTTAAGGGCTACACCTTC. It translates to CASSERQGFKGYTF.

The V and J genes are TRBV10-3 and TRBJ2-1, with a possible D match to TRBD2 (7 bases). The CDR3 loop spans 15 amino acids. CDR1 is ENHRY and CDR2 is SYGVKD in the germline V gene. Deletions cut 3 bases from V and 4 bases from J, with 13 bases between. CDR3 nucleotide sequence: TGTGCCATCAGTGATGGGGGGGCGGGTTACAATGAGCAGTTCTTC. Translation: CAISDGGAGYNEQFF.

The V gene is TRBV6-6, the J gene TRBJ1-4; D may be TRBD1 (6 bases). The V and J ends lost 6 bases and 8 bases respectively, with 16 bases between them. The CDR3 covers 14 residues. The V gene's germline CDR1 is MNHNY and CDR2 SVGAGI (reference sequence). The CDR3 region has the DNA TGTGCCAGCAGGGCGGACGGGGGGGGCGAAAAACTGTTTTTT. It translates to CASRADGGGEKLFF.

The rearrangement links TRBV6-6 to TRBJ2-1, with a tentative D call TRBD1 (6 bases). V was trimmed by 2 bases and J by 8 bases, leaving 10 bases between them. Germline CDR1 MNHNY, CDR2 SVGAGI (reference sequence). This CDR3 contains 13 residues. The CDR3 loop reads CASSYKQGHEQFF. CDR3 DNA sequence: TGTGCCAGCAGTTACAAACAGGGTCATGAGCAGTTCTTC.